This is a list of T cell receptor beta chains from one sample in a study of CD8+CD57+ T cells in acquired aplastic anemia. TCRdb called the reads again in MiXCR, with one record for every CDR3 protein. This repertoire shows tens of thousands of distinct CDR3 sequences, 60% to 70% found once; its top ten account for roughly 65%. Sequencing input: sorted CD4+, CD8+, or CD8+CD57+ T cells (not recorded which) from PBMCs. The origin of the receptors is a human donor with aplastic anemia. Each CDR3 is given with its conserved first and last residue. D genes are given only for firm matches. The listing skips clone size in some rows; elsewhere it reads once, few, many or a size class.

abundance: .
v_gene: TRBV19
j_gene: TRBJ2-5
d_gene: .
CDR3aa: CASSRGGHLQETQYF
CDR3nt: TGTGCCAGTAGTCGCGGGGGACACCTTCAAGAGACCCAGTACTTC

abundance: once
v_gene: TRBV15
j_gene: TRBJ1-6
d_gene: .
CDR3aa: CATSRDHRIGALHF
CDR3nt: TGTGCCACCAGCAGAGATCACCGAATTGGAGCCCTCCACTTT

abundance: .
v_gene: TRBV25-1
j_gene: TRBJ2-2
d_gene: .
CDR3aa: CASNFNTGELFF
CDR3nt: TGTGCCAGCAACTTTAACACCGGGGAGCTGTTTTTT

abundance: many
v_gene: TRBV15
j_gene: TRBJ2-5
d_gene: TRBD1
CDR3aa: CATSRQGEYQPQYF
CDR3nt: TGTGCCACCAGCAGGCAGGGGGAGTATCAGCCCCAGTACTTC

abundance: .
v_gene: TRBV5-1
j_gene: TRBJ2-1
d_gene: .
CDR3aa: CASSLTQDSYNEQFF
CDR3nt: TGCGCCAGCAGCTTGACTCAGGACAGCTACAATGAGCAGTTCTTC

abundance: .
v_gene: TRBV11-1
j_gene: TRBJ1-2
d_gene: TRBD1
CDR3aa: CASPSFPGQGAYGYTF
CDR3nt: TGTGCCAGTCCATCATTCCCTGGACAGGGGGCCTATGGCTACACCTTC

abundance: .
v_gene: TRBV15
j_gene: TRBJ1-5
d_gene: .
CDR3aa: CATSRGSLGQPQHF
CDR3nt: TGTGCCACCAGCCGTGGAAGCCTTGGGCAGCCCCAGCATTTT

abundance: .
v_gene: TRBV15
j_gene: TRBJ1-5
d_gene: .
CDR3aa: CATSREGRGNQPQHF
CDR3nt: TGTGCCACCAGCAGAGAGGGTAGGGGCAATCAGCCCCAGCATTTT

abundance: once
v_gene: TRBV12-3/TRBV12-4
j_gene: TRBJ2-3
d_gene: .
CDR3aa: CASRETDTQYF
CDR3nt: TGTGCCAGCAGAGAGACAGATACGCAGTATTTT

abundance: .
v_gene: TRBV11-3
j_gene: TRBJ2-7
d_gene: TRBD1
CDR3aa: CASSDRDSYPYEQYF
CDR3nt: TGTGCCAGCAGCGACCGGGACAGCTATCCCTACGAGCAGTACTTC

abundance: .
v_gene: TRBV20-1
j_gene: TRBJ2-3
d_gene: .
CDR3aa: CSARSGTSTDTQYF
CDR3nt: TGCAGTGCTAGATCGGGGACTAGCACAGATACGCAGTATTTT

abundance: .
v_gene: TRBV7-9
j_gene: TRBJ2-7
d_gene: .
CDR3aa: CASSSVAYEQYF
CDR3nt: TGTGCCAGCAGCTCTGTAGCCTACGAGCAGTACTTC

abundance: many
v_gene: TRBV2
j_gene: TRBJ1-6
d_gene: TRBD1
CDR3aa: CASSPRETGAYNSPLHF
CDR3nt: TGTGCCAGCAGCCCGAGAGAGACAGGGGCTTATAATTCACCCCTCCACTTT

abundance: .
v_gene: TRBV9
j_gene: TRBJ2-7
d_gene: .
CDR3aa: CASSVARPYEQYF
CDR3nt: TGTGCCAGCAGCGTAGCCAGGCCCTACGAGCAGTACTTC

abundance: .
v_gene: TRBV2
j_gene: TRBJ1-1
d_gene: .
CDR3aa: CASGSERGTEAFF
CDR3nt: TGTGCCAGCGGAAGTGAGAGGGGCACTGAAGCTTTCTTT

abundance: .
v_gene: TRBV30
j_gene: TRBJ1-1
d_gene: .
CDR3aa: CAWSDGNTEAFF
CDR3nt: TGTGCCTGGTCGGACGGGAACACTGAAGCTTTCTTT

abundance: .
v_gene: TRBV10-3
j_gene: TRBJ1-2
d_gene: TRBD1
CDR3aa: CAISATGDGYTF
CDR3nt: TGTGCCATCAGCGCCACAGGGGATGGCTACACCTTC

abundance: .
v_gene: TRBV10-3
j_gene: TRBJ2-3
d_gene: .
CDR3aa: CAIREGVSTDTQYF
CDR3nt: TGTGCCATCAGGGAGGGGGTAAGCACAGATACGCAGTATTTT

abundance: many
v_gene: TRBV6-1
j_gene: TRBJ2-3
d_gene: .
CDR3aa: CASSAVVSGTDTQYF
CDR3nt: TGTGCCAGCAGTGCGGTCGTTTCGGGCACAGATACGCAGTATTTT

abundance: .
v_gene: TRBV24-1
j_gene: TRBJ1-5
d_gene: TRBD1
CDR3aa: CATSEAGTGSQPQHF
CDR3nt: TGTGCCACCAGTGAAGCCGGGACAGGGAGTCAGCCCCAGCATTTT

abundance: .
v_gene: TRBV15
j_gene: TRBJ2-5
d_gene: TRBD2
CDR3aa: CATSRVAGEQYF
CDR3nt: TGTGCCACCAGCAGAGTAGCGGGAGAGCAGTACTTC

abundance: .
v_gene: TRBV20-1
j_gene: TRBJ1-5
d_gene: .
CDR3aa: CSASRGLGGNQPQHF
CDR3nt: TGCAGTGCTAGCCGGGGCCTCGGGGGCAATCAGCCCCAGCATTTT

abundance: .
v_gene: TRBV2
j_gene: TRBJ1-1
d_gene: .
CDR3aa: CASSEPGVPEAFF
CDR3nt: TGTGCCAGCAGTGAACCAGGGGTCCCTGAAGCTTTCTTT

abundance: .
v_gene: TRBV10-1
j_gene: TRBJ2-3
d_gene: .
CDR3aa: CASSESGRTDTRYF
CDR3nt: TGCGCCAGCAGTGAGTCGGGTCGGACAGATACGCGGTATTTT

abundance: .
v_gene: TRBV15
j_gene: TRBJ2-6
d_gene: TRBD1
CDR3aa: CATSRPGQTYSGANVLTF
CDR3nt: TGTGCCACCAGCAGGCCGGGACAGACCTACTCTGGGGCCAACGTCCTGACTTTC

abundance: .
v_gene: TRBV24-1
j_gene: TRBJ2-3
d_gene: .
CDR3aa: CATSDVRHGTDTQYF
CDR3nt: TGTGCCACCAGTGACGTTAGACACGGCACAGATACGCAGTATTTT

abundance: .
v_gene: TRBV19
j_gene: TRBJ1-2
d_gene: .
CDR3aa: CASMAGNYGYTF
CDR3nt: TGTGCCAGTATGGCAGGGAACTATGGCTACACCTTC

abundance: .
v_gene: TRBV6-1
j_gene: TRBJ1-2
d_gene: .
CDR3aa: CARREGAGGYTF
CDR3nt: TGTGCCAGGCGAGAAGGGGCTGGAGGCTACACCTTC

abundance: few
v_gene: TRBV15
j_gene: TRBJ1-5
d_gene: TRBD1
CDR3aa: CATSGTGMEPQHF
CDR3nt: TGTGCCACCAGCGGGACAGGGATGGAGCCCCAGCATTTT

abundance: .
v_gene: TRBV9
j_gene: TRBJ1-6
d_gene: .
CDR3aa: CASSKITNSPLHF
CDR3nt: TGTGCCAGCAGCAAGATAACCAATTCACCCCTCCACTTT

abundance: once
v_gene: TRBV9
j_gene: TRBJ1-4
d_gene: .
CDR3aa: CASSVDIRPTEKLFF
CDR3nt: TGTGCCAGCAGCGTAGATATCAGGCCGACGGAAAAACTGTTTTTT

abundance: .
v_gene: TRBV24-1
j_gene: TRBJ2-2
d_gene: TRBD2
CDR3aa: CATSDILASGELFF
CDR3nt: TGTGCCACCAGTGACATACTAGCGTCCGGGGAGCTGTTTTTT

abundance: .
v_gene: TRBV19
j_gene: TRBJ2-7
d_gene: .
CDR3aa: CASSNPERGIYEQYF
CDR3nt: TGTGCCAGTAGTAATCCGGAAAGGGGAATCTACGAGCAGTACTTC

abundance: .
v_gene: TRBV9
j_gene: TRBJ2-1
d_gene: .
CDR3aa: CASSVGNLLNEQFF
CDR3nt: TGTGCCAGCAGCGTAGGAAACTTGCTCAATGAGCAGTTCTTC

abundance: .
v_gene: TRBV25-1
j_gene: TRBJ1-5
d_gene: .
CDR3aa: CASSAQGHQPQHF
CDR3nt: TGTGCCAGCAGTGCCCAGGGGCATCAGCCCCAGCATTTT

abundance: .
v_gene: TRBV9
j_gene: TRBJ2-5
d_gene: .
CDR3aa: CASSTTVGVGETQYF
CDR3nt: TGTGCCAGCAGCACCACCGTGGGGGTGGGAGAGACCCAGTACTTC

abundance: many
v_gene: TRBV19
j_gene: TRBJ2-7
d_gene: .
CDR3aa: CASSKQGRYEQYF
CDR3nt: TGTGCCAGTAGTAAACAGGGGAGGTACGAGCAGTACTTC

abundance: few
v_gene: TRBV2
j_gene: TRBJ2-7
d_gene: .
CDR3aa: CASSEQASEQYF
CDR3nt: TGTGCCAGCAGTGAACAGGCCTCCGAGCAGTACTTC

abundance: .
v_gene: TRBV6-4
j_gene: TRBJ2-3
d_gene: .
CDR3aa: CASSPAGLADTQYF
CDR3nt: TGTGCCAGCTCACCTGCCGGGCTCGCAGATACGCAGTATTTT

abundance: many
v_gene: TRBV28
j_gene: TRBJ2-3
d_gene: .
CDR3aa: CASSLTRSVTDTQYF
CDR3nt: TGTGCCAGCAGTTTGACTAGGTCTGTCACAGATACGCAGTATTTT

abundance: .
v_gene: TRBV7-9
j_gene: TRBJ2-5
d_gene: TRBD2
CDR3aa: CATSSPGGGATTQYF
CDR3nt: TGTGCCACCAGCAGCCCGGGCGGGGGGGCGACGACCCAGTACTTC